Presented here are 3 T cell receptor beta chains from one specimen sequenced in a study of graft-versus-host responses after intestinal transplantation. The data were produced by immunoSEQ multiplex PCR, yet TCRdb's version contains in-frame clones alone and is incomplete. This table holds approximately 99,000 clones, 91% found once. These receptors' antigens are unknown. The source material was unstimulated CD4+ T cells sorted from spleen or lymph node cells, sampled before transplant. The receptors here all came from a human donor who was the organ donor for an intestinal transplant.

The rearrangement links TRBV5-6 to TRBJ1-2; the match to TRBD1 covers 9 bases. Trimming at V came to 2 bases and at J to 7 bases, leaving 3 bases not matched to a gene. Germline CDR1 SGHDT, CDR2 YYEEEE. This CDR3 is built from 13 residues. CDR3 amino acids: CASSFRDRAGYTF. CDR3 DNA: TGTGCCAGCAGCTTCCGGGACAGGGCTGGCTACACCTTC.

This sequence joins TRBV5-8 and TRBJ1-1; 7 bases are shared with TRBD1. After removal of 5 bases from V and 4 bases from J, the junction contained 11 bases not matched to a gene. Germline loops: CDR1 SGHTS, CDR2 YDEGEE. This CDR3 is 15 amino acids long. The CDR3 DNA reads as TGTGCCAGCAGTTTATATGAGGGGGCGCCCACTGAAGCTTTCTTT. Protein product: CASSLYEGAPTEAFF.

The CDR3 spells CASSRTGPTEAFF. Written as DNA, the CDR3 is TGTGCCAGCTCAAGGACAGGCCCCACTGAAGCTTTCTTT. The chain employs TRBV18 and TRBJ1-1; 7 bases fit TRBD1. The CDR3 has 13 amino acids. From germline, CDR1 is KGHSH and CDR2 LQKENI. Germline trimming cut 5 bases from V and 4 bases from J; bases unmatched to any gene: 4.